This T cell receptor (beta chain) was sequenced for a study of tumor-infiltrating lymphocytes in primary liver carcinoma. About the study: Spanning 4.2 to 10 cm, the tumors were T1-T3 N0M0. Study-wide findings and caveats: Significantly greater top-250-clone fractions characterized tumors relative to blood (p = 0.039).

Per germline, CDR1 KGHDR and CDR2 SFDVKD. With termini counted, the CDR3 has 16 amino acids. Remarks on this clonotype: Its target is unknown. Since no conserved phenylalanine or tryptophan closes the CDR3, a read error is the likely cause. The limits of the CDR3 on the DNA are not certain, so only TCRdb's listed CDR3 is given.

It was from approximately 20-30 mg of unsorted bulk tissue that RNA and DNA were co-extracted. Priming with a constant-region primer yielded TCR beta cDNA from about 450 ng total RNA. Libraries of TCR beta came from three nested multiplex PCR rounds with slightly modified ARM-PCR. The first two PCR rounds used TRBV1-TRBV30 forward primers with a C-beta reverse primer, roughly 10 cycles each. TCRdb re-called the multiplex PCR reads through MiXCR, storing one row per CDR3 protein. This sample has under 150,000 distinct CDR3 sequences, with less than 75% found just once. This rearrangement joins TRBV24-1 to TRBJ2-1; TRBD1 reflects the table's D call only, with no check against the DNA. The sequenced material came from tumor-adjacent normal liver tissue. The TCR was taken from a woman aged 55-70 years with primary liver carcinoma and hepatitis B virus infection. CDR3 sequence reads: CATSDRGGVTRNEQSS.